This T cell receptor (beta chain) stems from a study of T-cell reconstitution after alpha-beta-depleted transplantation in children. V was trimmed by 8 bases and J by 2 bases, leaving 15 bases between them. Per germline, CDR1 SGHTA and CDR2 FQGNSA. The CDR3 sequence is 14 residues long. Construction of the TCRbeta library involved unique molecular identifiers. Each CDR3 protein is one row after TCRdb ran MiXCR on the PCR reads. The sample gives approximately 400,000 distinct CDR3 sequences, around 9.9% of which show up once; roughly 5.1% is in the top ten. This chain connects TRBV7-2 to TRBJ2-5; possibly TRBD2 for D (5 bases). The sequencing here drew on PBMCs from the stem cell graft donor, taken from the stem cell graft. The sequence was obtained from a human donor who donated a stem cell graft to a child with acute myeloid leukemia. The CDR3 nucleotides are TGTGCCAGCTTAAAGCGGTGGGAACAAGAGACCCAGTACTTC. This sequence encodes CASLKRWEQETQYF. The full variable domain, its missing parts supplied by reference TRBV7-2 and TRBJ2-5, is GAGVSQSPSNKVTEKGKDVELRCDPISGHTALYWYRQSLGQGLEFLIYFQGNSAPDKSGLPSDRFSAERTGGSVSTLTIQRTQQEDSAVYLCASLKRWEQETQYFGPGTRLLVL.